This T cell receptor (beta chain) originates from a study of regulatory T cells in long-lasting Graves disease (TCRdb year 2021). As for the study more broadly: In the newly diagnosed Graves' disease group, patients had been taking antithyroid drugs for less than 3 months. Persistent Graves' disease patients were compared with newly diagnosed Graves' disease patients by peripheral blood TCR sequencing and RNA sequencing. The study was registered as a clinical trial and conducted in China. A total of around 33 samples underwent TCR sequencing, from about 13 patients with persistent Graves' disease and approximately 20 patients with newly diagnosed Graves' disease. Overall study results and their limits: Sequencing and analysis were limited to the TCR beta chain. Compared with newly diagnosed patients, persistent Graves' disease patients had lower TCR Shannon entropy and fewer highly expanded clones, which suggests clonal expansion. The study examined only peripheral blood because the primary lesion, thyroid tissue, could not be accessed. As a limitation, the authors acknowledged that the small sample size may reduce accuracy. Persistent disease showed preferential use of TRBV28, TRBJ1-2 and TRBJ2-5, whereas newly diagnosed disease favored TRBV20-1 and TRBJ2-1. A larger number of public clonotypes was shared among persistent patients (more than 2,500) than among newly diagnosed patients (around 870).

This clonotype was seen only a few times. Its binding antigen is unknown. There are no base qualities to consult, and no much larger clone falls within one base. To prepare the library, multiplex PCR was applied. The reads were generated on an Illumina HiSeq 4000. CDR3 regions were amplified by Arm-PCR with iRepertoire HTBI primers to construct TCR beta libraries. Before sequencing, the PCR products underwent gel purification. The published analysis was carried out like this. Across samples, about 63 TRBV and 14 TRBJ segments were identified and used for gene usage analysis of CDR3 amino acid clonotypes. COPE and FqMerger were used to merge the filtered high-quality paired reads into contigs. BLAST was used to align contigs to IMGT TRBV, TRBD and TRBJ reference genes, with CDR3 defined following IMGT. Clonotypes above 0.1% frequency were classified as highly expanded clones. Repertoire diversity was measured by Shannon entropy, and V-J evenness by the Gini coefficient. A clonotype was considered public if more than one individual shared it. Using fastp at Q25 and MiXCR, TCRdb reprocessed the public reads and kept productive beta chains. A single entry per CDR3 protein holds the most common genes and DNA from its merged rows. TCRdb's processing, not the authors', yielded these V and J calls. The sample table contains approximately 460,000 distinct CDR3 sequences; only one count was recorded for roughly 15% of them. The top ten clones comprise 9.5% to 12% of the sample.

The time point tag for this specimen amounts to: newly diagnosed GD, antithyroid drugs for less than 3 months. For both TCR sequencing and RNA sequencing, RNA was extracted from PBMCs using TRIzol. The diagnosis of Graves' disease followed American Thyroid Association guidelines. Patients were recruited from an endocrinology department in Xi'an, China. Each patient gave about 10 milliliters of peripheral blood, collected in an EDTA anticoagulant tube. PBMCs were isolated by Ficoll Paque Plus density gradient separation without further T cell sorting. An Agilent 2100 Bioanalyzer and agarose gel were used to assess RNA quality, and a NanoDrop 2000 was used to measure RNA concentration. A distance of 14 bases separates the germline ends of V and J, which lose 4 bases and 5 bases respectively. The CDR3 starts with the cysteine, ends with the phenylalanine, and has 14 residues. Here the CDR3 DNA is all that survives: 42 bases in frame from base 1. The CDR1 and CDR2 encoded by the germline V gene (reference sequence) are DFQATT and SNEGSKA.

This sample also belongs to another study, concerning T cells in Graves' hyperthyroidism and ophthalmopathy. Taken from the second paper: Graves' hyperthyroidism was defined as stable when no progression to ophthalmopathy occurred over 18 months of follow-up. Hyperthyroidism patients were newly diagnosed, had a disease duration of under 2 months, and were aged 18 to 65 years. Any patient with an uncontrolled infection, another autoimmune disease, pregnancy or lactation was excluded. Diagnoses relied on clinical symptoms, serum thyroxine and TRAb, thyroid ultrasound and orbital computed tomography. A first-round RT-PCR of the TCR CDR3 used the HTBI primer set with the Qiagen OneStep RT-PCR kit. Most expanded thyroid clonotypes (frequency above 0.001) were also detected in blood, suggesting blood repertoires may reflect thyroid immune responses. A model built on a 13 V-J signature distinguished ophthalmopathy from stable hyperthyroidism, reaching about 88% sensitivity and 81% to 83% specificity in cross-validation and 80%/75% in testing. In validation, the model predicted progression to ophthalmopathy with roughly 70% sensitivity and about 73% specificity, a median of about 6 months before onset. A discovery cohort of approximately 100 patients, about 40 with Graves' ophthalmopathy and under 60 with stable Graves' hyperthyroidism, was used to find distinguishing TCR V-J signatures. Prospective prediction of ophthalmopathy was tested in an independent validation cohort consisting of roughly 19 hyperthyroidism patients and over 15 patients who later progressed to ophthalmopathy. The roughly 94 discovery patients were randomly divided into training and test sets at a 7:3 ratio. Thyroid tissue and blood T-cell repertoires from more than 5 Graves' hyperthyroidism patients were also compared in the study. Following sampling, methimazole starting at 30 mg daily was given to hyperthyroidism patients, and high-dose intravenous methylprednisolone was given to ophthalmopathy patients. A second multiplex PCR round built the libraries, followed by size selection and purification. The libraries were sequenced on an Illumina HiSeq2000 using paired-end 100 bp reads. SOAPnuke was used to process the raw data, with reads discarded if the reads contained adapters or uncalled bases, had a mean Phred below 15, or lacked an exact constant-primer or identifier match. COPE v1.2.5 was used to merge the high-quality paired reads, and each unique nucleotide sequence was defined as a clonotype. MiTCR v1.1 was used to align clonotypes to the IMGT TRBV, TRBD and TRBJ reference segments. Analysis was restricted to V-J combinations with a frequency above 0.0001, which covered 98% to 99.2% of repertoires. A TCS score was defined as the ratio between F50 (clonal expansion) and ExV (chaos), using BLOSUM62-based TCRdist between CDR3 peptides within each V-J. Welch's t-statistics and random forest reduced approximately 520 V-J features to fewer than 15, which were used in a naive Bayes classifier (R e1071). No statistical method was used to set the sample size in advance, and investigators knew the group allocation. TCR Vbeta CDR3 sequencing of 120 to 150 peripheral blood samples (approximately 44 ophthalmopathy, about 74 hyperthyroidism and roughly 17 progressor patients) is reported in the paper.

The source is a woman under 40 with Graves disease. Donor details come from another sample of the same person, matched by shared clones. The rearranged segments are TRBV20-1 and TRBJ2-2; the D segment cannot be called with confidence. The source was peripheral blood mononuclear cells (PBMCs), collected at new diagnosis, from a patient treated with antithyroid drugs. DNA sequence: TGCAGTGCTACGACCCAAGCGAGGACCGGGGAGCTGTTTTTT. This is translated as CSATTQARTGELFF.